One and the same sample provided the 21 T cell receptor beta chains below, sequenced in a study of blood T cell repertoires in COVID-19. Generated by immunoSEQ multiplex PCR, the TCRdb table keeps only in-frame clones and is missing some. This table has 140,000 or so clones, 85% appearing once. The sequencing sample was made of peripheral blood. The receptors derive from a man aged 45-65 years with acute or convalescent COVID-19.

This chain joins TRBV5-1 and TRBJ1-3, with D possibly matching TRBD1 (6 bases). The V gene lost 2 bases and the J gene lost 15 bases, with 24 bases spanning the gap. This CDR3 comprises 15 residues. The germline CDR1 and CDR2 sequences are SGHRS and YFSETQ. The CDR3 region is CASSFTDSGAIVKYF. The CDR3 DNA is TGCGCCAGCAGCTTTACCGACTCAGGGGCGATAGTTAAATATTTT.

This clone was counted once. This chain uses TRBV3-1 (or the pseudogene TRBV3-2) with TRBJ1-1, with D maybe TRBD1 (6 bases). CDR3 length: 15 amino acids. V was trimmed by 3 bases and J by 0 bases, leaving 11 bases between them. Germline values: CDR1 LGHDT, CDR2 YNNKEL (reference sequence). The CDR3, as DNA: TGTGCCAGCAGCCAGCACAGGGCCATGAACACTGAAGCTTTCTTT. Translated: CASSQHRAMNTEAFF.

The chain is built from TRBV6-5 and TRBJ1-1; TRBD1 matches at 7 bases. The germline V gene has CDR1 MNHEY and CDR2 SVGAGI. V shed 2 bases and J 0 bases; nucleotides not matched to a gene: 3. The CDR3 contains 15 residues. The CDR3 sequence is CASSYLGQLNTEAFF. The DNA of the CDR3 is TGTGCCAGCAGTTACCTGGGACAGTTGAACACTGAAGCTTTCTTT.

The chain uses TRBV3-1 (or the pseudogene TRBV3-2) and TRBJ1-3, with unresolved D. Trimming stripped 1 base from V and 4 bases from J, with 8 bases between. CDR3 length: 14 amino acids. CDR1 is LGHDT, CDR2 YNNKEL, per germline (reference sequence). As DNA, the CDR3 is TGTGCCAGCAGCCAAGTTTCAGGAGGAAACACCATATATTTT. Amino acid sequence: CASSQVSGGNTIYF.

J is TRBJ2-6 and V is TRBV19; D gene ambiguous. This CDR3 has 13 amino acids. Trimming pared 10 bases from V and 0 bases from J, leaving 7 bases between. Germline V CDR1 and CDR2: LNHDA, SQIVND (reference sequence). The CDR3 loop is CATRNSGANVLTF. CDR3 DNA sequence: TGTGCCACCAGGAACTCTGGGGCCAACGTCCTGACTTTC.

V and J are TRBV7-8 and TRBJ2-2; D is perhaps TRBD1 (7 bases). CDR1 is SGHVS and CDR2 is FQNEAQ in the germline V gene. Between the trimmed V and J ends, which lost 6 bases and 6 bases, there was a span of 20 bases. This CDR3 region has 16 residues. CDR3 region: CASSPHNRGGPGELFF. The CDR3 coding sequence is TGTGCCAGCAGTCCCCATAACAGGGGAGGTCCCGGGGAGCTGTTTTTT.

This clone was recorded a few times. This chain links TRBV18 with TRBJ2-7; 7 bases map to TRBD1. V lost 3 bases and J lost 5; bases outside the gene matches: 4. The CDR3 spans 13 residues. Per germline, CDR1 KGHSH and CDR2 LQKENI. The CDR3 protein is CASSPRQGHEQYF. The CDR3 DNA sequence: TGTGCCAGCTCACCTAGACAGGGCCACGAGCAGTACTTC.

This clone appeared a single time. The genes are TRBV5-4 and TRBJ2-7; possible D gene TRBD1, 7 bases. The germline V gene encodes CDR1 SGHNT and CDR2 YYREEE (reference sequence). This CDR3 is built from 15 residues. Trimming stripped 3 bases from V and 0 bases from J, with 13 bases between. Here the CDR3 reads CASSSQGGSSYEQYF. DNA of the CDR3: TGTGCCAGCAGCTCCCAGGGGGGTAGCTCCTACGAGCAGTACTTC. The whole variable domain, remainder taken from reference TRBV5-4 and TRBJ2-7, is ETGVTQSPTHLIKTRGQQVTLRCSSQSGHNTVSWYQQALGQGPQFIFQYYREEENGRGNFPPRFSGLQFPNYSSELNVNALELDDSALYLCASSSQGGSSYEQYFGPGTRLTVT.

The rearrangement links TRBV6-1 to TRBJ1-6; D is perhaps TRBD1 (5 bases). Germline CDR1 and CDR2: MNHNS and SASEGT. The V end was cut by 2 bases, the J end by 10 bases, with 12 bases between. The length of the CDR3 is 14 residues. CDR3 sequence reads: CASSEKGSGSPLHF. The CDR3 DNA is TGTGCCAGCAGTGAAAAGGGGTCAGGATCACCCCTCCACTTT.

This rearrangement joins TRBV2 to TRBJ1-1; weak D call: TRBD1 (5 bases). V shed 8 bases and J shed 8 bases, with 15 bases lying between them. The germline V gene has CDR1 SNHLY and CDR2 FYNNEI. The CDR3 runs 12 residues. Here the CDR3 DNA reads TGTGCCAGCGCTGGGGGGGGACCAGAAGCTTTCTTT. Encoded protein: CASAGGGPEAFF.

This chain links TRBV11-2 with TRBJ1-6; no clear D. The V and J ends lost 3 bases and 0 bases respectively, with 15 bases between them. The length of the CDR3 is 18 residues. Germline-derived CDR1 and CDR2 are SGHAT and FQNNGV. The CDR3 bases are TGTGCCAGCAGCTTCGAGGTGGGGAGGAGCTCCTATAATTCACCCCTCCACTTT. This encodes CASSFEVGRSSYNSPLHF.

The chain has TRBV5-1 and TRBJ2-2; TRBD1 aligns across 7 bases. Germline V gene sequence: CDR1 SGHRS, CDR2 YFSETQ. V lost 4 bases and J lost 7; bases outside the gene matches: 10. The CDR3 length is 15 residues. The CDR3: CASSIGTAHRGELFF. DNA for the CDR3: TGCGCCAGCAGCATTGGGACAGCCCACCGCGGGGAGCTGTTTTTT.

A note on this clone: The sample has other DNA sequences that encode this CDR3 too. The chain carries TRBV19 and TRBJ2-7, with 8 bases fitting TRBD1. Trimming cost V 5 bases and J 3 bases; bases outside gene matches: 3. Germline values: CDR1 LNHDA, CDR2 SQIVND (reference sequence). The CDR3 consists of 13 residues. The CDR3 spells CASSPGTGYEQYF. In DNA, the CDR3 is TGTGCCAGTAGTCCCGGGACAGGCTACGAGCAGTACTTC.

This chain connects TRBV7-8 to TRBJ1-1, with D unresolved. CDR3 length: 14 amino acids. The V and J ends lost 5 bases and 3 bases respectively, with 13 bases between them. Germline assignment: CDR1 SGHVS and CDR2 FQNEAQ. The CDR3 reads CASSGGREYTEAFF. CDR3 nucleotide sequence: TGTGCCAGCAGCGGAGGCCGGGAATACACTGAAGCTTTCTTT. Supplemented by reference TRBV7-8 and TRBJ1-1, the full variable domain reads GAGVSQSPRYKVAKRGQDVALRCDPISGHVSLFWYQQALGQGPEFLTYFQNEAQLDKSGLPSDRFFAERPEGSVSTLKIQRTQQEDSAVYLCASSGGREYTEAFFGQGTRLTVV.

The CDR3 loop reads CASTPGTGGARSSYNEQFF. The CDR3 coding sequence is TGTGCCAGCACCCCTGGGACAGGGGGCGCCCGGAGCTCCTACAATGAGCAGTTCTTC. The chain links TRBV5-5 to TRBJ2-1; 12 bases are shared with TRBD1. Germline V CDR1 and CDR2: SGHKS, YYEKEE (reference sequence). Germline trimming cut 6 bases from V and 0 bases from J; bases unmatched to any gene: 13. The CDR3 length is 19 residues.

CDR3 bases: TGTGCCAGTAGTATAGGATTGGGACTAGCGGTTAAAAATGAGCAGTTCTTC. It yields the protein CASSIGLGLAVKNEQFF. The rearrangement joins TRBV19 to TRBJ2-1; 11 bases are shared with TRBD2. Trimming took 1 base from V and 7 from J; bases not matched to a gene: 9. Per germline, CDR1 LNHDA and CDR2 SQIVND (reference sequence). This CDR3 comprises 17 residues.

The gene calls are TRBV5-5 and TRBJ1-2, with 7 positions matching TRBD1. This CDR3 spans 13 amino acids. The V segment lost 0 bases and the J segment 8 bases; nucleotides outside the gene matches: 4. The germline V gene has CDR1 SGHKS and CDR2 YYEKEE (reference sequence). In DNA form, the CDR3 reads TGTGCCAGCAGCTTGGAGGGGGCTAGAGGCTACACCTTC. Encoded protein: CASSLEGARGYTF.

The gene calls are TRBV24-1 and TRBJ2-5; D perhaps matches TRBD1 (5 bases). Trimming left V 3 bases short and J 4 bases short, with 5 bases between. There are 12 residues in the CDR3. CDR1 and CDR2 from the germline V gene are KGHDR and SFDVKD. Here the CDR3 reads CATSDRGETQYF. CDR3 DNA sequence: TGTGCCACCAGTGATAGGGGAGAGACCCAGTACTTC.

This clone was found once. This chain links TRBV10-3 with TRBJ2-3; the match to TRBD2 covers 8 bases. Germline trimming cut 6 bases from V and 0 bases from J; bases unmatched to any gene: 26. CDR3 length equals 22 residues. Germline CDR1 ENHRY, CDR2 SYGVKD. DNA for the CDR3: TGTGCCATCAGCCTCACCTCCAGCCGGCGGGAGGCCCCCAAGTCTAGCACAGATACGCAGTATTTT. This codes for CAISLTSSRREAPKSSTDTQYF.

V is TRBV15 and J is TRBJ2-7; a weak D match, TRBD1 (6 bases). V lost 3 bases to trimming and J lost 2 bases, with 14 bases between them. Germline CDR1 is LNHNV and CDR2 is YYDKDF (reference sequence). The CDR3 is 15 amino acids. The CDR3 here is CATSRGQGRTYEQYF. Here the CDR3 DNA reads TGTGCCACCAGCAGGGGCCAGGGGCGCACCTACGAGCAGTACTTC.

This clone was observed at least ten times. V is TRBV6-5 and J is TRBJ1-5, with TRBD1 identical over 8 bases. The germline CDR1 and CDR2 sequences are MNHEY and SVGAGI. V lost 6 bases to trimming and J lost 4 bases; unmatched junction nucleotides: 8. There are 15 residues in the CDR3. The CDR3 nucleotides read TGTGCCAGCAGAGACCCGACAGGGGTGAATCAGCCCCAGCATTTT. It is translated as CASRDPTGVNQPQHF.